The source of this T cell receptor (beta chain) is a study of shared clonotypes between healthy human individuals. Turning to the study itself: The plates for each donor numbered three CD4 naive, three CD4 memory, two CD8 naive and one CD8 memory. Study outcomes and limitations: Donor scarcity curtailed the genetic and exposure-history diversity represented herein.

For this clone: Its specificity is unknown.

Germline values: CDR1 GTSNPN, CDR2 SVGIG (reference sequence). This CDR3 contains 11 residues. The authors' processing: ImmunoSEQ output held junction-only sequences without quality scores, so filtering differed. Assay used: immunoSEQ multiplex PCR; TCRdb lists only in-frame clones, some missing. For V, J and clone size, that table is used; D and trimming come from the DNA. The sample has about 600,000 clones; almost 97% are singletons. Sequencing was carried out using naive CD4+ T cells sorted from blood. The subset here: CD45RA+ positively selected. This sequence originates from a woman aged 25 to 45 in good health. The chain combines TRBV30 with TRBJ2-5; D is unresolved. Judging by the DNA end, TRBJ2-7 fits better; the J call may be wrong. CDR3 DNA: TGTGCCTGGAGTTTTGGATACGAGCAGTACTTC. As protein: CAWSFGYEQYF.